The next 27 T cell receptor beta chains were all read from a single sample in a study of shared clonotypes between healthy human individuals. Repertoires were generated with immunoSEQ multiplex PCR, while TCRdb's copy carries only in-frame clones and drops some. The sample has over a million clones, 98% to 99% seen once; the top ten hold 0.36%. Sequenced input: naive CD4+ T cells sorted from blood. Subset described: CD45RA+ positively selected. The source of these receptors is a man aged 25 to 45 in good health.

The chain combines TRBV6-6 with TRBJ2-5, with D possibly matching TRBD2 (5 bases). The V gene's germline CDR1 is MNHNY and CDR2 SVGAGI (reference sequence). The CDR3 covers 12 residues. Trimming took 2 bases from V and 5 from J, leaving 6 bases between them. The CDR3 bases are TGTGCCAGCAGTTACCCGGGGGAGACCCAGTACTTC. It is translated as CASSYPGETQYF.

The chain is built from TRBV7-2 and TRBJ2-5, with no clear D. CDR1 and CDR2 from the germline V gene are SGHTA and FQGNSA. The CDR3 covers 12 residues. Trimming took off 3 bases at V and 5 bases at J, with 7 bases between the two ends. The CDR3 DNA sequence: TGTGCCAGCAGCTTTATAGGGGAGACCCAGTACTTC. Translating gives CASSFIGETQYF.

The chain recombines TRBV7-6 with TRBJ2-7; 8 bases line up with TRBD1. V lost 4 bases, J lost 2 bases, and 16 bases stayed unmatched. This CDR3 is built from 18 residues. Per germline, CDR1 SGHVS and CDR2 FNYEAQ. DNA for the CDR3: TGTGCCAGCAGCTCATCATTTTTTTCCCGGGACAGGACCTACGAGCAGTACTTC. Protein sequence: CASSSSFFSRDRTYEQYF.

The chain uses TRBV5-6 and TRBJ1-1; no reliable D call. V lost 0 bases and J lost 1, with 7 bases in between. In germline, CDR1 is SGHDT, CDR2 YYEEEE. This CDR3 has 14 amino acids. The CDR3 bases are TGTGCCAGCAGCTTGGCAGTTCAGAACACTGAAGCTTTCTTT. This gives the protein CASSLAVQNTEAFF.

The V and J genes are TRBV7-2 and TRBJ2-7, with 8 bases identical to TRBD1. This CDR3 is 15 amino acids long. With V trimmed by 2 bases and J by 3 bases, 6 bases remained unmatched. Germline V gives CDR1 SGHTA, CDR2 FQGNSA. CDR3 residues: CASSLNRQGFYEQYF. CDR3 in DNA: TGTGCCAGCAGCTTAAACCGACAGGGGTTCTACGAGCAGTACTTC.

The chain recombines TRBV18 with TRBJ2-7, with D perhaps matching TRBD2 (5 bases). Germline-derived CDR1 and CDR2 are KGHSH and LQKENI. Trimming left V 3 bases short and J 1 base short, with 10 bases between. This CDR3 has 14 residues. CDR3 residues: CASSPTGTSYEQYF. The CDR3 region has the DNA TGTGCCAGCTCACCGACGGGAACATCCTACGAGCAGTACTTC.

This chain links TRBV11-2 with TRBJ1-4; 7 nucleotides align to TRBD1. CDR1 and CDR2 from the germline V gene are SGHAT and FQNNGV. V shed 0 bases, J shed 4 bases, and the junction held 5 bases outside the gene matches. The CDR3 is 16 residues long. CDR3 sequence reads: CASSLDLGTVNEKLFF. CDR3 in DNA: TGTGCCAGCAGCTTAGATCTGGGGACAGTTAATGAAAAACTGTTTTTT.

J is TRBJ2-1 and V is TRBV6-1; either TRBD1 or TRBD2 may fit D (5 bases each). Deletions cut 1 base from V and 7 bases from J, with 14 bases between. Germline V gene sequence: CDR1 MNHNS, CDR2 SASEGT. This CDR3 region has 15 residues. CDR3 protein: CASSEGPGRGNEQFF. CDR3 bases: TGTGCCAGCAGTGAAGGTCCGGGACGTGGGAATGAGCAGTTCTTC.

The V call is TRBV5-1, the J call TRBJ2-5, with D possibly matching TRBD2 (7 bases). Trimming pared 0 bases from V and 2 bases from J, leaving 14 bases between. Germline V lookup: CDR1 SGHRS, CDR2 YFSETQ. This CDR3 spans 16 amino acids. The CDR3 is CASSLAGGLGQETQYF. CDR3 bases: TGCGCCAGCAGCTTGGCCGGGGGGCTCGGGCAAGAGACCCAGTACTTC.

V usage is TRBV14 and J usage is TRBJ1-2, with D possibly TRBD1 on 5 matching bases. This CDR3 is 13 amino acids long. V was cut by 0 bases and J by 8 bases, with 10 bases left in between. The germline V gene has CDR1 SGHDN and CDR2 FVKESK. CDR3 in DNA: TGTGCCAGCAGCCAAGAAATCGGGGCCGGCTACACCTTC. This sequence encodes CASSQEIGAGYTF.

The chain is built from TRBV27 and TRBJ2-7; D is unresolved. CDR1 MNHEY and CDR2 SMNVEV come from the germline V gene (reference sequence). The CDR3 length is 15 residues. V lost 3 bases to trimming and J lost 3 bases, with 15 bases between them. The CDR3 bases are TGTGCCAGCAGTTTCTTCGCCTCAAAAGACTACGAGCAGTACTTC. Amino acid sequence: CASSFFASKDYEQYF.

The J gene is TRBJ2-3, the V gene TRBV6-5, with D tentatively TRBD2 (6 bases). Germline V gives CDR1 MNHEY, CDR2 SVGAGI. CDR3 length: 13 residues. V was trimmed by 6 bases and J by 9 bases, leaving 16 bases between them. CDR3 region: CASSRGLGSTQYF. The DNA for the CDR3 is TGTGCCAGCAGCCGGGGACTGGGATCAACGCAGTATTTT.

The chain uses TRBV7-6 and TRBJ2-1, with D tentatively TRBD1 or TRBD2 (7 bases each). CDR3 length: 16 residues. Trimming removed 5 bases from V and 1 base from J, with 15 bases in between. Germline lookup yields CDR1 SGHVS and CDR2 FNYEAQ. CDR3 bases: TGTGCCAGCAGCCCCCAGGGGGGGGCTTCCTACAATGAGCAGTTCTTC. Translation gives CASSPQGGASYNEQFF.

The V and J genes are TRBV5-3 and TRBJ1-2, with TRBD1 as a possible D gene (5 bases). TRBV5-3 is an ORF, and what it does is uncertain. The length of the CDR3 is 12 residues. V shed 5 bases and J shed 8 bases, with 13 bases lying between them. This CDR3 reads CARRFRVLGYTF. CDR3 nucleotide sequence: TGTGCCAGAAGATTCAGGGTTTTAGGCTACACCTTC.

The CDR3 DNA is TGTGCCACCAGCAGAGCGGCAGCACCTAATGAAAAACTGTTTTTT. Residues: CATSRAAAPNEKLFF. The chain joins TRBV15 to TRBJ1-4; D not resolved. Trimming left V 1 base short and J 3 bases short, with 9 bases between. Germline V CDR1 and CDR2: LNHNV, YYDKDF (reference sequence). The CDR3 has 15 amino acids.

The chain links TRBV15 to TRBJ2-5; maybe TRBD2 (5 bases). Per germline, CDR1 LNHNV and CDR2 YYDKDF (reference sequence). V lost 5 bases, J lost 3 bases, and 16 bases lay in between. This CDR3 has 15 residues. The DNA of the CDR3 is TGTGCCACCAGCCCCTCTGTTACTAGAGAAGAGACCCAGTACTTC. Its protein is CATSPSVTREETQYF.

This chain links TRBV27 with TRBJ1-1; 7 bases align to TRBD1. J was trimmed by 7 bases and V by 8 bases; bases with no gene match: 19. Germline assignment: CDR1 MNHEY and CDR2 SMNVEV (reference sequence). The CDR3 runs 16 residues. In nucleotides, the CDR3 is TGTGCCAGCGGAGAACGAGGACAGGTGAAAAGGGGTGAAGCTTTCTTT. It codes for CASGERGQVKRGEAFF.

The chain joins TRBV11-2 to TRBJ2-7; 11 bases align to TRBD2. V lost 4 bases and J lost 3; bases outside the gene matches: 8. Germline V gene lookup returns CDR1 SGHAT and CDR2 FQNNGV. The CDR3 loop spans 16 amino acids. The CDR3 loop is CASSSGLADQNYEQYF. The CDR3 DNA reads TGTGCCAGCAGCTCGGGACTAGCGGACCAAAACTACGAGCAGTACTTC.

The chain has TRBV19 and TRBJ2-1; D remains unclear. Germline-derived CDR1 and CDR2 are LNHDA and SQIVND (reference sequence). The CDR3 is made up of 17 amino acids. V lost 5 bases to trimming and J lost 10 bases, with 27 bases between them. CDR3 sequence: CASSPDLAASMFREQFF. As DNA, the CDR3 is TGTGCCAGTAGTCCAGATTTGGCGGCCTCTATGTTTCGGGAGCAGTTCTTC.

The chain carries TRBV5-1 and TRBJ1-1, with 7 nucleotides matching TRBD1. CDR1 is SGHRS and CDR2 is YFSETQ in the germline V gene. Unmatched junction bases numbered 11, after V lost 4 bases and J lost 5 bases. The CDR3 has 15 residues. The CDR3 spells CASSLEGTVLTEAFF. The CDR3 region has the DNA TGCGCCAGCAGCCTTGAAGGGACAGTTCTAACTGAAGCTTTCTTT.

The chain combines TRBV7-9 with TRBJ1-1, with 7 bases matching TRBD1. Germline lookup yields CDR1 SEHNR and CDR2 FQNEAQ (reference sequence). V lost 1 base and J lost 5; bases outside the gene matches: 4. The CDR3 is 14 amino acids. CDR3 loop: CASSLERQGTEAFF. The CDR3 DNA follows: TGTGCCAGCAGCTTAGAAAGACAGGGAACTGAAGCTTTCTTT.

The gene calls are TRBV5-4 and TRBJ2-7; TRBD1 might be the D (6 bases). This CDR3 has 14 amino acids. The V gene's germline CDR1 is SGHNT and CDR2 YYREEE (reference sequence). The V gene lost 0 bases and the J gene lost 7 bases, with 14 bases spanning the gap. The CDR3 is CASSLVGAKGEQYF. The DNA of the CDR3 is TGTGCCAGCAGCTTGGTGGGGGCCAAGGGGGAGCAGTACTTC. The full variable domain, its missing parts supplied by reference TRBV5-4 and TRBJ2-7, is ETGVTQSPTHLIKTRGQQVTLRCSSQSGHNTVSWYQQALGQGPQFIFQYYREEENGRGNFPPRFSGLQFPNYSSELNVNALELDDSALYLCASSLVGAKGEQYFGPGTRLTVT.

Note on this clone: Within the sample, other DNA sequences also encode this same CDR3. This chain links TRBV18 with TRBJ2-5, with D uncertain. The germline V and J ends were trimmed by 3 bases and 5 bases, with 7 bases remaining between them. CDR3 size: 12 residues. CDR1 and CDR2 (germline): KGHSH, LQKENI. This CDR3 reads CASSPRTETQYF. The DNA of the CDR3 is TGTGCCAGCTCACCTAGAACTGAGACCCAGTACTTC.

The chain employs TRBV5-6 and TRBJ2-7, with D possibly matching TRBD2 (6 bases). The V gene lost 2 bases and the J gene lost 7 bases, with 13 bases spanning the gap. The CDR3 consists of 13 residues. Germline V CDR1 and CDR2: SGHDT, YYEEEE. CDR3 region: CASSFLGGAEQYF. The CDR3 DNA reads TGTGCCAGCAGCTTCCTAGGAGGGGCTGAGCAGTACTTC.

This chain uses TRBV11-2 with TRBJ2-1; D is ambiguous. CDR3 length: 11 residues. Trimming pared 6 bases from V and 3 bases from J, leaving 3 bases between. Germline V gene lookup returns CDR1 SGHAT and CDR2 FQNNGV. Here the CDR3 reads CASRNYNEQFF. CDR3 DNA: TGTGCCAGCAGGAACTACAATGAGCAGTTCTTC.

The rearrangement links TRBV7-2 to TRBJ2-1; weak D call: TRBD2 (5 bases). CDR1 is SGHTA and CDR2 is FQGNSA in the germline V gene. The CDR3 runs 13 residues. Trimming shortened V by 8 bases and J by 7 bases, and 15 bases separated the two germline ends. CDR3: CASGLLAMNEQFF. DNA for the CDR3: TGTGCCAGCGGACTCTTGGCCATGAATGAGCAGTTCTTC.

The chain links TRBV19 to TRBJ2-3; D is perhaps TRBD1 (5 bases). The CDR3 extends over 14 amino acids. Trimming left V 5 bases short and J 0 bases short, with 9 bases between. From germline, CDR1 is LNHDA and CDR2 SQIVND (reference sequence). The CDR3 loop is CASSPTASTDTQYF. The CDR3 DNA follows: TGTGCCAGTAGTCCGACAGCTAGCACAGATACGCAGTATTTT.